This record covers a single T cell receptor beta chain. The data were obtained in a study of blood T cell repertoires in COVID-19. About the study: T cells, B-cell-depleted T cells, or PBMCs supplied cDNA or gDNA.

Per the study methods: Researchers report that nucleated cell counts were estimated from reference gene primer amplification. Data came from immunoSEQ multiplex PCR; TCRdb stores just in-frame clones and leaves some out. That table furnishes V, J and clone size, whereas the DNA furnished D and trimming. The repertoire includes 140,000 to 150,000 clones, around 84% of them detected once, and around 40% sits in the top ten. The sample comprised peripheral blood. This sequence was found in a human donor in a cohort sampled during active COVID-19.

CDR3 residues: CASSQPGQGANEQYF. The CDR3 coding sequence is TGTGCCAGCAGTCAACCGGGACAGGGGGCTAACGAGCAGTACTTC. The chain couples TRBV3-1 (or the pseudogene TRBV3-2) to TRBJ2-7; 12 bases match TRBD1. The CDR3 contains 15 residues. V trimming: 6 bases; J trimming: 5 bases; junction bases outside the gene matches: 8. The V gene's germline CDR1 is LGHDT and CDR2 YNNKEL (reference sequence).